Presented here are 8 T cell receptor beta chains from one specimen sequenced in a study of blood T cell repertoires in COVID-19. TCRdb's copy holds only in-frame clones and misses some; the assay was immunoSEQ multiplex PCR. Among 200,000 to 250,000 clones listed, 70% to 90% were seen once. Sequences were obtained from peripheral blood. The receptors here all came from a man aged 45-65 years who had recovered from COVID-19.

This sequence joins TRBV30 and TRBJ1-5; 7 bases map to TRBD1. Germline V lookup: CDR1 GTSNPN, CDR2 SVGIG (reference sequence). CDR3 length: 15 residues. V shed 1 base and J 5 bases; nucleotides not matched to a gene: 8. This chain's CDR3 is CAWSAAGGRDQPQHF. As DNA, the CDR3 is TGTGCCTGGAGTGCAGCAGGGGGGCGGGATCAGCCCCAGCATTTT. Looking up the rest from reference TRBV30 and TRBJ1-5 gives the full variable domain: SQTIHQWPATLVQPVGSPLSLECTVEGTSNPNLYWYRQAAGRGLQLLFYSVGIGQISSEVPQNLSASRPQDRQFILSSKKLLLSDSGFYLCAWSAAGGRDQPQHFGDGTRLSIL.

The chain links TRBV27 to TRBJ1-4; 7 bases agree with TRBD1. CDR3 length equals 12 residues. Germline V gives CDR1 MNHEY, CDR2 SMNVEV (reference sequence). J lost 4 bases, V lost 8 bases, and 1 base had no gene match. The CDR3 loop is CASGTDNEKLFF. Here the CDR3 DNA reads TGTGCCAGCGGGACAGATAATGAAAAACTGTTTTTT.

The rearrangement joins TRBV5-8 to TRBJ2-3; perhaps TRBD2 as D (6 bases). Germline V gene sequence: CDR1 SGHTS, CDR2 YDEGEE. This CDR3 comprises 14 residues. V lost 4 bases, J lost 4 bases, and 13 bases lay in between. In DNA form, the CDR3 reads TGTGCCAGCAGCCATGGCGGGGTGTCAGATACGCAGTATTTT. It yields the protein CASSHGGVSDTQYF.

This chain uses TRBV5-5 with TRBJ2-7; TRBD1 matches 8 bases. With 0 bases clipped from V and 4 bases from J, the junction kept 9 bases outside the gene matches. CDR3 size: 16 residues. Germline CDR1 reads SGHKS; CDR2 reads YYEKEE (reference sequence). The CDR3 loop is CASSLATGGVPYEQYF. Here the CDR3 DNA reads TGTGCCAGCAGCTTGGCCACAGGGGGAGTTCCATACGAGCAGTACTTC. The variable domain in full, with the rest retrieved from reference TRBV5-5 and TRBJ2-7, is DAGVTQSPTHLIKTRGQQVTLRCSPISGHKSVSWYQQVLGQGPQFIFQYYEKEERGRGNFPDRFSARQFPNYSSELNVNALLLGDSALYLCASSLATGGVPYEQYFGPGTRLTVT.

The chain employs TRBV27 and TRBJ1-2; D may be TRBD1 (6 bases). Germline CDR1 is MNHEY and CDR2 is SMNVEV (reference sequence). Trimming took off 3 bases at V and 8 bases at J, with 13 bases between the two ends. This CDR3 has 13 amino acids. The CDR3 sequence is CASSFIQGHGYTF. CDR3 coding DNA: TGTGCCAGCAGTTTTATACAGGGCCACGGCTACACCTTC.

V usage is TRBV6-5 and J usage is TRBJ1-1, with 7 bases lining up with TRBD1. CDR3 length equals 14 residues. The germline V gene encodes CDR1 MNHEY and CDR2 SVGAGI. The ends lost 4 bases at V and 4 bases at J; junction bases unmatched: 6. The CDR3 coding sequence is TGTGCCAGCAGTTCGGACAGGACTGGCACTGAAGCTTTCTTT. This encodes CASSSDRTGTEAFF.

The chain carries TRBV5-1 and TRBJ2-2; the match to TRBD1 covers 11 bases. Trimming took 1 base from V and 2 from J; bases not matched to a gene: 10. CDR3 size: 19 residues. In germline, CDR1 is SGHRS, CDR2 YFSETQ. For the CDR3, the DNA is TGCGCCAGCAGCTTGCGTGTGGACAGGGGGCGGCAAAACACCGGGGAGCTGTTTTTT. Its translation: CASSLRVDRGRQNTGELFF.

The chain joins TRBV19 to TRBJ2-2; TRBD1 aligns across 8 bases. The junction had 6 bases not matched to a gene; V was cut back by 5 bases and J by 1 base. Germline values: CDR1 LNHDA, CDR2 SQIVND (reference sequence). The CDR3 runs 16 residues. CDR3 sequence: CASSLTGTGNTGELFF. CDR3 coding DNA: TGTGCCAGTAGTTTAACCGGGACAGGGAACACCGGGGAGCTGTTTTTT.